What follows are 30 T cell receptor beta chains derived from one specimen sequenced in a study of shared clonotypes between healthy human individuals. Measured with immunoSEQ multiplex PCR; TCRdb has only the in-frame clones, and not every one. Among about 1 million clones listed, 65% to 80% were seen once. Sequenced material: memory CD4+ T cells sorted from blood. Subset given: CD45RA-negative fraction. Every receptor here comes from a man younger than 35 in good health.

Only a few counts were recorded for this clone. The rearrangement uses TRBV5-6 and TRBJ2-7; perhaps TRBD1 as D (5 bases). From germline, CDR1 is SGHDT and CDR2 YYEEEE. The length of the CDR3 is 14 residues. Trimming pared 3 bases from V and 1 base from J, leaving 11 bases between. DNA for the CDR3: TGTGCCAGCAGCTACCTAGACAGTTCCTACGAGCAGTACTTC. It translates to CASSYLDSSYEQYF.

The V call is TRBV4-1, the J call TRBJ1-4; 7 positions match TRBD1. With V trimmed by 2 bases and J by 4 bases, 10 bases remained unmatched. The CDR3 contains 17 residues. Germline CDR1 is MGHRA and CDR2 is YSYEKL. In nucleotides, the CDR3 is TGCGCCAGCAGCCAACCATTTAGGGACAGCAATAATGAAAAACTGTTTTTT. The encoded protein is CASSQPFRDSNNEKLFF.

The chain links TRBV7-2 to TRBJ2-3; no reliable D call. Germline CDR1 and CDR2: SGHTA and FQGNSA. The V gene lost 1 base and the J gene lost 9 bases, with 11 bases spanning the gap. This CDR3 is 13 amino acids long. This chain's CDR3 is CASSLGQKATQYF. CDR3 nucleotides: TGTGCCAGCAGCTTAGGCCAGAAGGCGACGCAGTATTTT.

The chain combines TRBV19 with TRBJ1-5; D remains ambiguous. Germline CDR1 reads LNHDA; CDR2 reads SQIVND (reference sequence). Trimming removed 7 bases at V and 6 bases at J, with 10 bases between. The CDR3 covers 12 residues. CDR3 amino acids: CASTGEAQPQHF. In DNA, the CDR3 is TGTGCCAGTACGGGAGAAGCTCAGCCCCAGCATTTT. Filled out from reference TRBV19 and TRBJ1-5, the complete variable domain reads DGGITQSPKYLFRKEGQNVTLSCEQNLNHDAMYWYRQDPGQGLRLIYYSQIVNDFQKGDIAEGYSVSREKKESFPLTVTSAQKNPTAFYLCASTGEAQPQHFGDGTRLSIL.

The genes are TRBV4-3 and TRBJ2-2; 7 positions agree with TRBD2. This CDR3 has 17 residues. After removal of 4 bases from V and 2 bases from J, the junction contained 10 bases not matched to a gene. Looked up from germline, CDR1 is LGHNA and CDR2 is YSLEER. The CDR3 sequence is CASSLWSLAANTGELFF. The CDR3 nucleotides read TGCGCCAGCAGCCTTTGGAGCCTAGCGGCCAACACCGGGGAGCTGTTTTTT.

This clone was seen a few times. The CDR3 bases are TGTGCCAGCAGAGGGGTTCTGAACACTGAAGCTTTCTTT. It yields the protein CASRGVLNTEAFF. The genes are TRBV6-1 and TRBJ1-1, with D possibly TRBD1 on 5 matching bases. Trimming left V 6 bases short and J 0 bases short, with 8 bases between. This CDR3 has 13 residues. Germline assignment: CDR1 MNHNS and CDR2 SASEGT.

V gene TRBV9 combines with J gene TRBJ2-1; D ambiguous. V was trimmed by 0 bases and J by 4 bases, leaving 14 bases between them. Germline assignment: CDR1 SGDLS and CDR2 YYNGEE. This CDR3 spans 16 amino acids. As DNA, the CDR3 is TGTGCCAGCAGCGTAGTACCCGATTTTAAATACAATGAGCAGTTCTTC. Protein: CASSVVPDFKYNEQFF. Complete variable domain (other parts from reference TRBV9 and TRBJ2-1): DSGVTQTPKHLITATGQRVTLRCSPRSGDLSVYWYQQSLDQGLQFLIQYYNGEERAKGNILERFSAQQFPDLHSELNLSSLELGDSALYFCASSVVPDFKYNEQFFGPGTRLTVL.

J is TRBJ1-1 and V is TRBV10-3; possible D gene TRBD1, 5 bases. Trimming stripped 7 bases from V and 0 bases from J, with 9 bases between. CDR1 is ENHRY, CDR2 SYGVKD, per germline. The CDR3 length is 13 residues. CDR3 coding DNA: TGTGCCATCACGACAGAACTGAACACTGAAGCTTTCTTT. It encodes CAITTELNTEAFF.

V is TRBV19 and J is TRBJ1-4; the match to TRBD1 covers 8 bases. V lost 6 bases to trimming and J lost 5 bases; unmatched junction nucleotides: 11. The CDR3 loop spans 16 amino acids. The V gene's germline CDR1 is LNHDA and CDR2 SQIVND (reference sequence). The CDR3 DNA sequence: TGTGCCAGTAGGACAACCCGACAGGGGATGAATGAAAAACTGTTTTTT. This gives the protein CASRTTRQGMNEKLFF.

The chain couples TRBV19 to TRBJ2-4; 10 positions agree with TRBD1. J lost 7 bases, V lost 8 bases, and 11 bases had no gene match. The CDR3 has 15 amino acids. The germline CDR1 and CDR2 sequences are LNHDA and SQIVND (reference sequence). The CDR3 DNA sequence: TGTGCCAGTCGGCCGCCGGGACAGGGGAAGAACATTCAGTACTTC. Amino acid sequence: CASRPPGQGKNIQYF. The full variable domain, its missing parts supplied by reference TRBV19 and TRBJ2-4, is DGGITQSPKYLFRKEGQNVTLSCEQNLNHDAMYWYRQDPGQGLRLIYYSQIVNDFQKGDIAEGYSVSREKKESFPLTVTSAQKNPTAFYLCASRPPGQGKNIQYFGAGTRLSVL.

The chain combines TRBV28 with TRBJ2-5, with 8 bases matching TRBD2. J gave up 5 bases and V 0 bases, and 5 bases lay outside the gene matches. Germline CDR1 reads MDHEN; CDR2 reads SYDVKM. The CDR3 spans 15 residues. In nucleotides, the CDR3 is TGTGCCAGCAGTTTATGGGGGACTAGAGCCGAGACCCAGTACTTC. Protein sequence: CASSLWGTRAETQYF.

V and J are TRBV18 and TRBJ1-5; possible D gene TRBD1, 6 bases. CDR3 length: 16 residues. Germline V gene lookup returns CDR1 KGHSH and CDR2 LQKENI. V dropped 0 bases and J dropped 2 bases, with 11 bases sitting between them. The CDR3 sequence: CASSPPLRQGNQPQHF. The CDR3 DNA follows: TGTGCCAGCTCACCACCTCTGAGACAGGGCAATCAGCCCCAGCATTTT. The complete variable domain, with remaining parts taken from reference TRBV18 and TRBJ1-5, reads NAGVMQNPRHLVRRRGQEARLRCSPMKGHSHVYWYRQLPEEGLKFMVYLQKENIIDESGMPKERFSAEFPKEGPSILRIQQVVRGDSAAYFCASSPPLRQGNQPQHFGDGTRLSIL.

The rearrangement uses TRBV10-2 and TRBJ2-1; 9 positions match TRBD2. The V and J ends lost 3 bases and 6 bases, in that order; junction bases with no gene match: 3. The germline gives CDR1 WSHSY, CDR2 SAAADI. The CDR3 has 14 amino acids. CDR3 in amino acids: CASSDRGGANEQFF. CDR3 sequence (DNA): TGCGCCAGCAGTGATCGCGGGGGGGCCAATGAGCAGTTCTTC.

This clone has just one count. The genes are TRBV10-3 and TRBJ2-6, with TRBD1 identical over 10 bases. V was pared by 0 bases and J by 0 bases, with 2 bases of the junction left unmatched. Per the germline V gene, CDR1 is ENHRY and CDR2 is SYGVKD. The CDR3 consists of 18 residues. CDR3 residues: CAISESRTGGSGANVLTF. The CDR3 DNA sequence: TGTGCCATCAGTGAGTCACGGACAGGGGGCTCTGGGGCCAACGTCCTGACTTTC.

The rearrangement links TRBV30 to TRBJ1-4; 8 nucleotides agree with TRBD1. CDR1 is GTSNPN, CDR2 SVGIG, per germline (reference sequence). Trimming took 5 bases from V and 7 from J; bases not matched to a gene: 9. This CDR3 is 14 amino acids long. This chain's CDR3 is CAWDQGAGVEKLFF. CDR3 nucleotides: TGTGCCTGGGACCAGGGGGCGGGGGTTGAAAAACTGTTTTTT.

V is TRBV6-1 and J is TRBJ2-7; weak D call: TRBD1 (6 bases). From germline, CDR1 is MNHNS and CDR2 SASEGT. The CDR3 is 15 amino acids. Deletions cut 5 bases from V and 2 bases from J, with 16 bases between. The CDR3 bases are TGTGCCAGCAGTCACACAGGGCTGTTAACCTACGAGCAGTACTTC. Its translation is CASSHTGLLTYEQYF.

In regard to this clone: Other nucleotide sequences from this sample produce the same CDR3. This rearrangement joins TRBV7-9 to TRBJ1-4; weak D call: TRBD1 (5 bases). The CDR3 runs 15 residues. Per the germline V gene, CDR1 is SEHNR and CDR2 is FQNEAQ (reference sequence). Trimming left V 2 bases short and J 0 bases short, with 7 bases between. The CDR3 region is CASSLRGTTNEKLFF. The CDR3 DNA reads TGTGCCAGCAGCTTACGGGGGACAACTAATGAAAAACTGTTTTTT. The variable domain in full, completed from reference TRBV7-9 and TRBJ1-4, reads DTGVSQNPRHKITKRGQNVTFRCDPISEHNRLYWYRQTLGQGPEFLTYFQNEAQLEKSRLLSDRFSAERPKGSFSTLEIQRTEQGDSAMYLCASSLRGTTNEKLFFGSGTQLSVL.

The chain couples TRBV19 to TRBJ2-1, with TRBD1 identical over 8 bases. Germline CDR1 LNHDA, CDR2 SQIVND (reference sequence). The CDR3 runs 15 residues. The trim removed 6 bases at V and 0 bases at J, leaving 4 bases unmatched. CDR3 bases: TGTGCCAGTAGAGGGACAGGCAGCTCCTACAATGAGCAGTTCTTC. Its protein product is CASRGTGSSYNEQFF.

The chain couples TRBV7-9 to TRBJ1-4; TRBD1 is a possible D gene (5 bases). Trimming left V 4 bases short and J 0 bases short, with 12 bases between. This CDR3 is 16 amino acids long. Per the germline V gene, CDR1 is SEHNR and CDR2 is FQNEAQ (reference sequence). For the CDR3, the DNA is TGTGCCAGCAGCTCCCGGGGGGGTGCAACTAATGAAAAACTGTTTTTT. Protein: CASSSRGGATNEKLFF.

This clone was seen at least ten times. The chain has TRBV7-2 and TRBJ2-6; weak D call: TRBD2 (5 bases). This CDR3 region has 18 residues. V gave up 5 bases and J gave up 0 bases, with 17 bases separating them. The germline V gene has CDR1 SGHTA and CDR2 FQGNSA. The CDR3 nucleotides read TGTGCCAGCAGCCTAGAGGGCACCAAATTCTCTGGGGCCAACGTCCTGACTTTC. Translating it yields CASSLEGTKFSGANVLTF. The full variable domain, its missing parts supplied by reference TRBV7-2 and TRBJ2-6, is GAGVSQSPSNKVTEKGKDVELRCDPISGHTALYWYRQSLGQGLEFLIYFQGNSAPDKSGLPSDRFSAERTGGSVSTLTIQRTQQEDSAVYLCASSLEGTKFSGANVLTFGAGSRLTVL.

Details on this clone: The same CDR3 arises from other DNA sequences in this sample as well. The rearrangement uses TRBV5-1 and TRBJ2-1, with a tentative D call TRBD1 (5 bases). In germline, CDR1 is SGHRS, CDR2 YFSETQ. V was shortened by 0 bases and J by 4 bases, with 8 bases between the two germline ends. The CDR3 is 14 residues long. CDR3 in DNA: TGCGCCAGCAGCTTGGGACAGAGATACAATGAGCAGTTCTTC. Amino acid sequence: CASSLGQRYNEQFF.

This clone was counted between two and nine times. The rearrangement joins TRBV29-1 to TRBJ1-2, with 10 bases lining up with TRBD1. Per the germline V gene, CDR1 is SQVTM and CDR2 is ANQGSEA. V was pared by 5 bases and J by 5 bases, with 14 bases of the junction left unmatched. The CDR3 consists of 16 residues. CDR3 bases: TGCAGCGTTAAGGACAGGGGGGATCAGTCCCCATATGGCTACACCTTC. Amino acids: CSVKDRGDQSPYGYTF.

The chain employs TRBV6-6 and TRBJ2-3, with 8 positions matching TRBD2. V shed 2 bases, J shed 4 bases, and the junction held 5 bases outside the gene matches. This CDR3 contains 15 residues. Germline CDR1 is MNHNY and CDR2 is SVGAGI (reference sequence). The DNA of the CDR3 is TGTGCCAGCAGTTACCCGGGGGGGCCGTCAGATACGCAGTATTTT. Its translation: CASSYPGGPSDTQYF.

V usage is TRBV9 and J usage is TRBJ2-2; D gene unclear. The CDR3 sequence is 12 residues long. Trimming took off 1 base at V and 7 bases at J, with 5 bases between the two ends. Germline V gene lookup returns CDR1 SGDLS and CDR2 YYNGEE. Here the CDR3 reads CASSVLNGELFF. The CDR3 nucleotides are TGTGCCAGCAGCGTATTAAACGGGGAGCTGTTTTTT.

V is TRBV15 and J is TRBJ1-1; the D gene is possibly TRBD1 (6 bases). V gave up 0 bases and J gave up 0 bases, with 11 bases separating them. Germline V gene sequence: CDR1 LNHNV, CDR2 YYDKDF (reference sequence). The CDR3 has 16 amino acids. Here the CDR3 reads CATSRETGTLNTEAFF. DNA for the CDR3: TGTGCCACCAGCAGAGAAACAGGGACACTGAACACTGAAGCTTTCTTT.

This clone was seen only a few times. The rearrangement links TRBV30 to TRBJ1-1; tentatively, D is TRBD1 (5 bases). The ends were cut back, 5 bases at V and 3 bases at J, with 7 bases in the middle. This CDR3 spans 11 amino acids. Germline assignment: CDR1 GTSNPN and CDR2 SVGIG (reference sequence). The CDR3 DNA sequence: TGTGCCTGGGGGGGGTACACTGAAGCTTTCTTT. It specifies CAWGGYTEAFF. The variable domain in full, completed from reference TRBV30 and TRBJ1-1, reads SQTIHQWPATLVQPVGSPLSLECTVEGTSNPNLYWYRQAAGRGLQLLFYSVGIGQISSEVPQNLSASRPQDRQFILSSKKLLLSDSGFYLCAWGGYTEAFFGQGTRLTVV.

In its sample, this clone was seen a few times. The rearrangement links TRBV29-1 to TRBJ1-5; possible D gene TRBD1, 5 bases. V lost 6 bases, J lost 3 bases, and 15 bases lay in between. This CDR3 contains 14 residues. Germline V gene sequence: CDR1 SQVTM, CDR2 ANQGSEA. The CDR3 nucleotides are TGCAGCGTAGAGATCGGGACCCTCAATCAGCCCCAGCATTTT. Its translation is CSVEIGTLNQPQHF.

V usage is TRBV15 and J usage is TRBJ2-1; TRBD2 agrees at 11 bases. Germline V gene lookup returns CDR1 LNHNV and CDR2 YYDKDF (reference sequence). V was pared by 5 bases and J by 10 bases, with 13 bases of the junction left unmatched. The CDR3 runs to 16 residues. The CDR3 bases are TGTGCCACCAGCGAAAGACTAGCGGGAAGTGAGAGGGAGCAGTTCTTC. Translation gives CATSERLAGSEREQFF.

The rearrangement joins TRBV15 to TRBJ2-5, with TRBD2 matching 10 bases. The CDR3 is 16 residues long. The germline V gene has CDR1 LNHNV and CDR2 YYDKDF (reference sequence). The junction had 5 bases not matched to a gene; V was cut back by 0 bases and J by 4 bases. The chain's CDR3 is CATSRDPAGGSETQYF. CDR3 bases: TGTGCCACCAGCAGAGATCCAGCGGGAGGGTCAGAGACCCAGTACTTC.

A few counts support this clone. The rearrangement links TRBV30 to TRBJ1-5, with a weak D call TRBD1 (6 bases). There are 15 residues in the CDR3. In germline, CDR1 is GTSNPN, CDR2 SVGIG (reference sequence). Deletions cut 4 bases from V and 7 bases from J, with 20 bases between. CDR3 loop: CAWTAGDFRGQPQHF. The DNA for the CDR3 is TGTGCCTGGACGGCAGGGGATTTTAGGGGGCAGCCCCAGCATTTT.